This section outlines one T cell receptor beta chain sequence together with its context. The data belong to a study of blood T cell repertoires in COVID-19. At the level of the study: Sources were T cells, B-cell-depleted T cells, or PBMCs; the material itself was cDNA or gDNA.

Trimming removed 2 bases at V and 7 bases at J, with 8 bases between. CDR3 length: 12 amino acids. The germline V gene encodes CDR1 MNHEY and CDR2 SVGEGT. Per the original data handling: Estimation of nucleated cell counts was performed using reference gene primer amplification. Clones were read by immunoSEQ multiplex PCR, and TCRdb kept only the in-frame ones, dropping some. D and trimming were read from the DNA, whereas the V and J calls and clone size are those reported in that table. The table includes about 370,000 clones, 90% detected once. The sequence came from a man aged 18 to 30 with active or convalescent COVID-19. The chain carries TRBV6-2 or TRBV6-3 and TRBJ1-1, with D unresolved. The sequencing input was peripheral blood. CDR3 region: CASSYGQDEAFF. CDR3 in DNA: TGTGCCAGCAGTTACGGTCAGGATGAAGCTTTCTTT.